The sequence of this T cell receptor beta chain was determined in a study of human T cells and chemical hapten exposure. This CDR3 contains 14 residues. V lost 6 bases and J lost 5; bases outside the gene matches: 10. Germline lookup yields CDR1 SNHLY and CDR2 FYNNEI. This clonotype has more than one count but fewer than ten. Its target is not known. Notes on the study in general: After DPC sensitization, TCRs above 1 in 1000 frequency showed no change.

Specified time point: healthy volunteer bleed at 2 weeks. Before extraction, the whole blood was not fractionated, and total RNA was taken from it. Attachment of unique molecular identifiers to individual cDNA molecules was performed in the library. MiXCR was run by TCRdb on the RACE reads, yielding one entry per CDR3 protein. The sample has around 130,000 distinct CDR3 sequences, 9% to 10% seen once; the top ten hold 1.5% to 2%. The V gene is TRBV2, the J gene TRBJ2-7, with 7 positions matching TRBD1. The sequence was obtained from a male donor in good health. Some clones in this sample may be carry-over from other donors' samples. Specimen: whole blood. The CDR3 DNA is TGTGCCAGCAGCGCGACAGGGATCATGGACGAGCAGTACTTC. Protein product: CASSATGIMDEQYF.